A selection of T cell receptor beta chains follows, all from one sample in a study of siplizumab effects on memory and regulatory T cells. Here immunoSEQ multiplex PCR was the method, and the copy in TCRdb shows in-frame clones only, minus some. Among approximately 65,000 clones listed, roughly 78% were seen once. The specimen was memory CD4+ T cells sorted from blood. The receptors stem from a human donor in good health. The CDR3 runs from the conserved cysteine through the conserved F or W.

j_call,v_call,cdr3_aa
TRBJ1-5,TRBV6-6,CASSYEEARAQHF
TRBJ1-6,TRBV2,CASAPGGHYNSPLHF
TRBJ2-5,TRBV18,CASSPPRTGTGEQYF
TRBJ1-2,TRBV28,CASSLLPGTGLDGYTF
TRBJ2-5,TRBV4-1,CASSQVRKETQYF
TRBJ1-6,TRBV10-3,CAISGGGEGNSPLHF
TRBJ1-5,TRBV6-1,CATAEQGGGQPQHF
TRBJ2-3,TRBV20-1,CSVAQDHTQYF
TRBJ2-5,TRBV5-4,CASSVPGPRQETQYF
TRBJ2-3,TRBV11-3,CASSSGTDRTDTQYF
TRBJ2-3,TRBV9,CASSVGQGNTDTQYF
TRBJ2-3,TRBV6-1,CASSEVGGASRNTQYF
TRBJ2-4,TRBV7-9,CASSSPGQGKNIQYF
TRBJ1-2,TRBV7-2,CASSLPTQSPYGYTF
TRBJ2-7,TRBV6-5,CASSYIAGDSYF
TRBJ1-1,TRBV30,CAWSPREAFF
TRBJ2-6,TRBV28,CASRVGAGANVLTF
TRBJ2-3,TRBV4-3,CASSRLVRGTQYF
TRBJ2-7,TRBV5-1,CASSGTGTSGLNEQYF
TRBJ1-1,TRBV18,CASSPGQGAAFF
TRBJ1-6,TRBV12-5,CASGLSGSREGSPLHF